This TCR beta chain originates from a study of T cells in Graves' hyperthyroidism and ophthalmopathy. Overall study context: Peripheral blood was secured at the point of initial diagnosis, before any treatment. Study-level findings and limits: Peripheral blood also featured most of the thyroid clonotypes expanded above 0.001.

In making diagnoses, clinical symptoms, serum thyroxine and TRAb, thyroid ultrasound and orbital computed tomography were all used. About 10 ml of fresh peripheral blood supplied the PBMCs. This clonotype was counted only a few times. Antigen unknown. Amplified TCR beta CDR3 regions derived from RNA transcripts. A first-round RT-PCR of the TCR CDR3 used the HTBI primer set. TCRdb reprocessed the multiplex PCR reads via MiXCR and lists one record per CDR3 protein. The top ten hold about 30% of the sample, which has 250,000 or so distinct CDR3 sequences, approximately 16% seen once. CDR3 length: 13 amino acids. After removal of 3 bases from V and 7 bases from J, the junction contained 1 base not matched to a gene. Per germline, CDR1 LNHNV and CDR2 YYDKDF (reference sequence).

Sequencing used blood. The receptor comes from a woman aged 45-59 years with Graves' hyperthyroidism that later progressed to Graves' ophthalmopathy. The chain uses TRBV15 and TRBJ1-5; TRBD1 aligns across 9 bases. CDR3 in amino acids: CATSRDRGQPQHF. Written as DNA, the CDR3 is TGTGCCACCAGCAGGGACAGGGGCCAGCCCCAGCATTTT.